These 17 T cell receptor beta chains share one sample of origin, sequenced in a study of beta chain features in type 1 diabetes. Every isolated RNA sample was fully reverse transcribed, so sequencing captured expressed TCRB transcripts. The method was immunoSEQ multiplex PCR; TCRdb's version includes in-frame clones alone and lacks a portion of them. The sample holds around 340,000 clones, 15% to 20% seen once. The sample consisted of naive CD4+ T cells from blood. These receptors all come from a woman aged 18-29 years in good health.

The J gene is TRBJ2-2, the V gene TRBV5-1, with D possibly matching TRBD2 (6 bases). CDR3 length equals 15 residues. V dropped 4 bases and J dropped 3 bases, with 13 bases sitting between them. Germline V CDR1 and CDR2: SGHRS, YFSETQ. As DNA, the CDR3 is TGCGCCAGCAGCCTTGTGGGGACTTACACCGGGGAGCTGTTTTTT. Translated, it gives CASSLVGTYTGELFF.

In this sample, this clone turned up a few times. This rearrangement joins TRBV7-9 to TRBJ1-2, with a weak D call TRBD1 (6 bases). Germline lookup yields CDR1 SEHNR and CDR2 FQNEAQ (reference sequence). The CDR3 has 14 amino acids. Trimming took 5 bases from V and 5 from J, leaving 15 bases between them. CDR3 sequence: CASSPRQASYGYTF. CDR3 in DNA: TGTGCCAGCAGCCCCCGACAGGCTTCATATGGCTACACCTTC.

This clone was counted once. The genes are TRBV5-1 and TRBJ2-1, with TRBD2 matching over 7 bases. Looked up from germline, CDR1 is SGHRS and CDR2 is YFSETQ. The CDR3 covers 18 residues. V lost 1 base, J lost 2 bases, and 12 bases stayed unmatched. CDR3 protein: CASSLLYDPSGTYNEQFF. The CDR3 bases are TGCGCCAGCAGCTTGTTGTACGACCCTAGCGGTACCTACAATGAGCAGTTCTTC.

V is TRBV20-1 and J is TRBJ2-3; D is possibly TRBD2 (6 bases). Germline V CDR1 and CDR2: DFQATT, SNEGSKA (reference sequence). The CDR3 sequence is 11 residues long. With 7 bases removed from V and 3 bases from J, the gap between germline ends came to 8 bases. DNA for the CDR3: TGCAGTGGGGCGGGGACAGATACGCAGTATTTT. Protein product: CSGAGTDTQYF.

This clone was seen only a few times. V and J are TRBV7-9 and TRBJ2-1; TRBD1 matches at 12 bases. The CDR3 contains 15 residues. From germline, CDR1 is SEHNR and CDR2 FQNEAQ (reference sequence). After removal of 2 bases from V and 7 bases from J, the junction contained 3 bases not matched to a gene. The chain's CDR3 is CASSLWGQGANEQFF. CDR3 bases: TGTGCCAGCAGCTTATGGGGACAGGGGGCTAATGAGCAGTTCTTC.

The rearrangement links TRBV7-3 to TRBJ2-7; the match to TRBD1 covers 9 bases. The CDR3 loop spans 13 amino acids. After removal of 5 bases from V and 3 bases from J, the junction contained 2 bases not matched to a gene. Germline V gives CDR1 SGHTA, CDR2 FQGTGA. This CDR3 reads CASSLDRGYEQYF. In DNA form, the CDR3 reads TGTGCCAGCAGCCTGGACAGGGGCTACGAGCAGTACTTC.

This rearrangement joins TRBV15 to TRBJ2-1, with TRBD2 matching over 9 bases. The CDR3 has 16 amino acids. Germline loops: CDR1 LNHNV, CDR2 YYDKDF (reference sequence). With 0 bases clipped from V and 1 base from J, the junction kept 1 base outside the gene matches. DNA for the CDR3: TGTGCCACCAGCAGAGATACTAGCGGGTCCTACAATGAGCAGTTCTTC. This codes for CATSRDTSGSYNEQFF.

This rearrangement joins TRBV4-2 to TRBJ2-3; 16 positions agree with TRBD2. V dropped 4 bases and J dropped 5; count of bases not matched to a gene: 6. Germline loops: CDR1 LGHNA, CDR2 YNFKEQ. The CDR3 runs to 17 residues. The CDR3 loop reads CASSRGTSGREEDTQYF. CDR3 sequence (DNA): TGTGCCAGCAGCCGAGGGACTAGCGGGAGGGAGGAAGATACGCAGTATTTT.

The J gene is TRBJ1-5, the V gene TRBV6-6; D is ambiguous. Trimming cost V 7 bases and J 2 bases, with 12 bases left between them. Germline lookup yields CDR1 MNHNY and CDR2 SVGAGI (reference sequence). This CDR3 comprises 14 residues. The CDR3 coding sequence is TGTGCCAGCATCGGGCGGGGTGGCAATCAGCCCCAGCATTTT. It yields the protein CASIGRGGNQPQHF.

The chain's CDR3 is CASTRGSRDNEQFF. The CDR3 bases are TGTGCCAGCACCCGGGGGTCCCGGGACAATGAGCAGTTCTTC. This chain joins TRBV5-4 and TRBJ2-1; maybe TRBD2 (6 bases). This CDR3 has 14 amino acids. The V end lost 6 bases, the J end lost 5 bases, and 15 bases lay between the germline ends. Looked up from germline, CDR1 is SGHNT and CDR2 is YYREEE (reference sequence).

This clone has only a few counts. The chain combines TRBV18 with TRBJ1-1; D uncertain. Per the germline V gene, CDR1 is KGHSH and CDR2 is LQKENI. The CDR3 spans 14 residues. V lost 3 bases and J lost 4, with 12 bases in between. CDR3 DNA: TGTGCCAGCTCACCGTATACTCGGGTCACTGAAGCTTTCTTT. Its protein product is CASSPYTRVTEAFF. Complete variable domain (other parts from reference TRBV18 and TRBJ1-1): NAGVMQNPRHLVRRRGQEARLRCSPMKGHSHVYWYRQLPEEGLKFMVYLQKENIIDESGMPKERFSAEFPKEGPSILRIQQVVRGDSAAYFCASSPYTRVTEAFFGQGTRLTVV.

The J gene is TRBJ2-5, the V gene TRBV2, with a weak D call TRBD1 (6 bases). Trimming cost V 5 bases and J 4 bases, with 14 bases left between them. Germline V CDR1 and CDR2: SNHLY, FYNNEI. There are 14 residues in the CDR3. Here the CDR3 DNA reads TGTGCCAGCAGTCAGGGCAGGGGTGGAGAGACCCAGTACTTC. Its protein product is CASSQGRGGETQYF.

V is TRBV7-2 and J is TRBJ2-5, with TRBD2 as a possible D gene (5 bases). Deletions cut 1 base from V and 7 bases from J, with 10 bases between. The germline V gene encodes CDR1 SGHTA and CDR2 FQGNSA. The CDR3 has 13 residues. The CDR3 here is CASSLGFEGTQYF. The CDR3 nucleotides are TGTGCCAGCAGCTTAGGTTTCGAGGGGACCCAGTACTTC.

This clone came up a few times. The chain links TRBV29-1 to TRBJ1-2; D possibly corresponds to TRBD1 (5 bases). Germline CDR1 SQVTM, CDR2 ANQGSEA. The CDR3 sequence is 14 residues long. V was trimmed by 0 bases and J by 6 bases, leaving 14 bases between them. As DNA, the CDR3 is TGCAGCGTTGAAGATCGAGGGGAGGCACATGGCTACACCTTC. Amino acid sequence: CSVEDRGEAHGYTF. Drawing the rest from reference TRBV29-1 and TRBJ1-2, the complete variable domain is SAVISQKPSRDICQRGTSLTIQCQVDSQVTMMFWYRQQPGQSLTLIATANQGSEATYESGFVIDKFPISRPNLTFSTLTVSNMSPEDSSIYLCSVEDRGEAHGYTFGSGTRLTVV.

The CDR3 region is CASSGAPGLGGGNIQYF. DNA of the CDR3: TGTGCCAGCAGCGGAGCCCCGGGCCTCGGCGGGGGAAACATTCAGTACTTC. The genes are TRBV9 and TRBJ2-4, with 7 bases fitting TRBD2. This CDR3 has 17 amino acids. V dropped 3 bases and J dropped 6; count of bases not matched to a gene: 15. Germline V gives CDR1 SGDLS, CDR2 YYNGEE.

The chain uses TRBV9 and TRBJ2-5, with 9 bases that match TRBD2. This CDR3 is 16 amino acids long. With V trimmed by 0 bases and J by 5 bases, 8 bases remained unmatched. Germline V gene lookup returns CDR1 SGDLS and CDR2 YYNGEE. Here the CDR3 reads CASSVGSLAGLETQYF. The DNA of the CDR3 is TGTGCCAGCAGCGTAGGGTCCCTAGCGGGGCTTGAGACCCAGTACTTC.

J is TRBJ2-3 and V is TRBV9; the D gene is possibly TRBD1 (6 bases). V shed 0 bases and J shed 5 bases, with 10 bases lying between them. The CDR3 totals 14 residues. Germline V lookup: CDR1 SGDLS, CDR2 YYNGEE. The DNA for the CDR3 is TGTGCCAGCAGCGTAGAACAGGGAATAGATACGCAGTATTTT. Translated, it gives CASSVEQGIDTQYF.